The clone carrying this T cell receptor beta chain was seen ten or more times. Its antigen is currently unknown. This sample was taken from a study of response to subunit inactivated influenza vaccine. TCRdb called the RT-PCR reads again in MiXCR, with one record for every CDR3 protein. The data show hundreds of thousands of distinct CDR3 sequences, approximately 15% seen once. Regarding the study as a whole: It was suggested by the authors that few new T cells are recruited by each seasonal influenza vaccination.

This CDR3 region has 14 residues. Unmatched junction bases numbered 4, after V lost 4 bases and J lost 2 bases. Germline loops: CDR1 LGHDT, CDR2 YNNKEL (reference sequence). The J gene is TRBJ2-7, the V gene TRBV3-1, with 8 nucleotides matching TRBD2. Sequences were derived from CD4+ T cells sorted from PBMCs, sampled 23 to 25 months after vaccination. The clonotype was recovered from a man aged 45 to 70 who received an inactivated influenza vaccine. CDR3 region: CASSRSGGPYEQYF. Written as DNA, the CDR3 is TGTGCCAGCAGCCGGAGCGGGGGCCCCTACGAGCAGTACTTC.